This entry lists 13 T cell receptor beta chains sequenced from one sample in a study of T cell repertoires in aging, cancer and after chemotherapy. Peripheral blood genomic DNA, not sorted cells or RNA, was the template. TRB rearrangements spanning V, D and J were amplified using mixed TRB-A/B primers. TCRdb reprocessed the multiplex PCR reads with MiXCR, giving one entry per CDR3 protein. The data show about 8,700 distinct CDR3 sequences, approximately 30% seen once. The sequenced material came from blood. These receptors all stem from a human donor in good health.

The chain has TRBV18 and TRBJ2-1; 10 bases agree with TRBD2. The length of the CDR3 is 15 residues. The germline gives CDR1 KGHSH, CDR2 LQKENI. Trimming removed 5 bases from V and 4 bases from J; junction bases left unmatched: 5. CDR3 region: CASSLRTSGYNEQFF. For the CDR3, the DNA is TGTGCCAGCTCATTACGGACTAGCGGATACAATGAGCAGTTCTTC. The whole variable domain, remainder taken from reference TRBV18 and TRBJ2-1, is NAGVMQNPRHLVRRRGQEARLRCSPMKGHSHVYWYRQLPEEGLKFMVYLQKENIIDESGMPKERFSAEFPKEGPSILRIQQVVRGDSAAYFCASSLRTSGYNEQFFGPGTRLTVL.

The CDR3 DNA reads TGCAGTGCCCCGACAGGGAGGGCGGCAACTAATGAAAAACTGTTTTTT. This gives the protein CSAPTGRAATNEKLFF. The rearrangement uses TRBV20-1 and TRBJ1-4; 7 positions agree with TRBD1. The germline CDR1 and CDR2 sequences are DFQATT and SNEGSKA (reference sequence). The CDR3 loop spans 16 amino acids. V was pared by 6 bases and J by 0 bases, with 10 bases of the junction left unmatched.

This chain's CDR3 is CASSLGDFNTGELFF. DNA of the CDR3: TGTGCCAGCAGCTTAGGGGACTTTAACACCGGGGAGCTGTTTTTT. The chain employs TRBV7-2 and TRBJ2-2; D perhaps matches TRBD2 (6 bases). Deletions cut 1 base from V and 2 bases from J, with 8 bases between. Germline V CDR1 and CDR2: SGHTA, FQGNSA. This CDR3 region has 15 residues.

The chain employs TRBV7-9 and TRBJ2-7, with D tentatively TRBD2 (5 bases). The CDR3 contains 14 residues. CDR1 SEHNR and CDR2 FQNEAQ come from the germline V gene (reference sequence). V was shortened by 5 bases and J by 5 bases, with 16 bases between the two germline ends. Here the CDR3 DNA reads TGTGCCAGCAGCCGAGCGGTTTTAGAGAACGAGCAGTACTTC. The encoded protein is CASSRAVLENEQYF.

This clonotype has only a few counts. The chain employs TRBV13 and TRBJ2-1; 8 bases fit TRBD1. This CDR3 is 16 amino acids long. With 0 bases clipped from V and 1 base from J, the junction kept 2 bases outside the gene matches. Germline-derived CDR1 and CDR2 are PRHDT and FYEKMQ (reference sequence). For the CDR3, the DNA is TGTGCCAGCAGCTTAGGGGACAGGGCGTCCTACAATGAGCAGTTCTTC. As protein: CASSLGDRASYNEQFF. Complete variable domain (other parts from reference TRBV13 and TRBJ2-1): AAGVIQSPRHLIKEKRETATLKCYPIPRHDTVYWYQQGPGQDPQFLISFYEKMQSDKGSIPDRFSAQQFSDYHSELNMSSLELGDSALYFCASSLGDRASYNEQFFGPGTRLTVL.

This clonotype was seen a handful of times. CDR3 nucleotide sequence: TGCAGTGCTAGATCTAGGGACACCGACAATGAGCAGTTCTTC. This gives the protein CSARSRDTDNEQFF. The V and J genes are TRBV20-1 and TRBJ2-1; a possible D gene is TRBD1 (6 bases). This CDR3 is 14 amino acids long. Trimming took 2 bases from V and 5 from J, leaving 13 bases between them. Germline CDR1 reads DFQATT; CDR2 reads SNEGSKA (reference sequence).

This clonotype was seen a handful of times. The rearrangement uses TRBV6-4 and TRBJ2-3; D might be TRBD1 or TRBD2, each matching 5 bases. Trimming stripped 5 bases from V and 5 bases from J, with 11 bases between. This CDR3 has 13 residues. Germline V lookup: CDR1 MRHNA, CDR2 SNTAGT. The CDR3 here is CASSRGELDTQYF. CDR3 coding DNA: TGTGCCAGCAGTAGAGGGGAATTAGATACGCAGTATTTT.

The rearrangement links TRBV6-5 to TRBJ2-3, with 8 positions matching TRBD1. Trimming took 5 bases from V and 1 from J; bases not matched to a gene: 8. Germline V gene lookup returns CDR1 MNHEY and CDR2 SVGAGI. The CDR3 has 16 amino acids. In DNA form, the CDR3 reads TGTGCCAGCAGTCCAAGGACAGGGTGGGGCACAGATACGCAGTATTTT. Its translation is CASSPRTGWGTDTQYF.

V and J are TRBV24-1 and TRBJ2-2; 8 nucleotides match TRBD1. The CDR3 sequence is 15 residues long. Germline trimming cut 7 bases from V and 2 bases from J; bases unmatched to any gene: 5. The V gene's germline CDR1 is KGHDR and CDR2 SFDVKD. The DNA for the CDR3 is TGTGCCACCAGATGGGGGACAGGCAACACCGGGGAGCTGTTTTTT. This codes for CATRWGTGNTGELFF.

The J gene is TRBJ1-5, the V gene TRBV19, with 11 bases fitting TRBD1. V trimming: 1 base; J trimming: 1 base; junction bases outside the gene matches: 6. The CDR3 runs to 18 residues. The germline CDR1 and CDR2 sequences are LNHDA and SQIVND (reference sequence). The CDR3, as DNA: TGTGCCAGTAGTATAGGACGGACAGGGGGCTTCAGCAATCAGCCCCAGCATTTT. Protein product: CASSIGRTGGFSNQPQHF.

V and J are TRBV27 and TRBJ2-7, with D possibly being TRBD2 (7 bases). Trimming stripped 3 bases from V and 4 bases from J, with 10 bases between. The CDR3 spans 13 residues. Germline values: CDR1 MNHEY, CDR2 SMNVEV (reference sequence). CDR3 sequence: CASSLGGQYEQYF. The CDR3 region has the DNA TGTGCCAGCAGTTTGGGGGGGCAGTACGAGCAGTACTTC.

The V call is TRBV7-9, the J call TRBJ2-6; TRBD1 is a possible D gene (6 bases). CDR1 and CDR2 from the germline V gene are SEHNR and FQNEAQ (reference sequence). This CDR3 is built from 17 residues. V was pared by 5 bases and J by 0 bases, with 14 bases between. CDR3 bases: TGTGCCAGCAGCAACCGACAGGAGAGCTCTGGGGCCAACGTCCTGACTTTC. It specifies CASSNRQESSGANVLTF.

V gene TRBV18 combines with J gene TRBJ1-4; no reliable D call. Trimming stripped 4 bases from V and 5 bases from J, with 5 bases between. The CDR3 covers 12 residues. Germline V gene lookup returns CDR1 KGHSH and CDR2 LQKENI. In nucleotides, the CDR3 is TGTGCCAGCTCACGATTAAATGAAAAACTGTTTTTT. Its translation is CASSRLNEKLFF.